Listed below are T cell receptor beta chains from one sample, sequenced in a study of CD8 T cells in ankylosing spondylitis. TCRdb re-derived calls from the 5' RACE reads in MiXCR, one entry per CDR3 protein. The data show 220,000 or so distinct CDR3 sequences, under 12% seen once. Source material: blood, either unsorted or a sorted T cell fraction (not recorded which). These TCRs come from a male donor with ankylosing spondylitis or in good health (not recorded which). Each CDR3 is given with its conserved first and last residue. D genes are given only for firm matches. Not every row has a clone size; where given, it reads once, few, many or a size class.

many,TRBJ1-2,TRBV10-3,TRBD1,CATRQGEGPDYTF,TGTGCCACCAGACAGGGAGAGGGGCCGGACTACACCTTC
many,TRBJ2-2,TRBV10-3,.,CASRDLNTGELFF,TGTGCCAGCCGGGACCTCAACACCGGGGAGCTGTTTTTT
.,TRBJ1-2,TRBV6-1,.,CASSEGYPANYGYTF,TGTGCCAGCAGTGAAGGGTACCCAGCTAACTATGGCTACACCTTC
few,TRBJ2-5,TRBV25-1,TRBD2,CASSHLAGIYQGTQYF,TGTGCCAGCAGTCATCTAGCGGGGATTTACCAAGGGACCCAGTACTTC
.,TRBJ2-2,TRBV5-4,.,CASHEGGANTGELFF,TGTGCCAGTCACGAGGGGGGGGCGAACACCGGGGAGCTGTTTTTT
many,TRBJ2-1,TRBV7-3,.,CASSPVGTDSGEQFF,TGTGCCAGCAGCCCAGTGGGGACTGATTCGGGTGAGCAGTTCTTC
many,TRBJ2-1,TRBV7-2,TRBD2,CASSLLAGGDNEQFF,TGTGCCAGCAGCTTACTAGCGGGGGGAGACAATGAGCAGTTCTTC
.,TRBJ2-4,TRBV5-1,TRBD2,CASSVTSGGAGGNIQYF,TGCGCCAGCAGCGTGACTAGCGGGGGGGCCGGGGGAAACATTCAGTACTTC
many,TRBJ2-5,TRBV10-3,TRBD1,CAISGTRTGEETQYF,TGTGCCATCAGTGGGACCAGGACAGGGGAAGAGACCCAGTACTTC
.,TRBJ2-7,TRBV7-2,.,CASSLAAPGSEQYF,TGTGCCAGCAGCTTAGCGGCACCCGGAAGCGAGCAGTACTTC
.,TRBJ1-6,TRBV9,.,CASSNPTSYNSPLHF,TGTGCCAGCAGTAACCCCACCTCCTATAATTCACCCCTCCACTTT
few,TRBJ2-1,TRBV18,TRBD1,CASSLFGQGDSNEQFF,TGTGCCAGCTCGCTATTTGGACAGGGGGATAGTAATGAGCAGTTCTTC
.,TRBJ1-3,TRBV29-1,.,CSVEDTARPNTIYF,TGCAGCGTTGAAGACACAGCTCGTCCAAACACCATATATTTT
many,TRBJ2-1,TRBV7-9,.,CASSLAAGASNEQFF,TGTGCCAGCAGCTTAGCCGCGGGGGCGAGCAATGAGCAGTTCTTC
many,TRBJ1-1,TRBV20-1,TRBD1,CSARDRQGGTEAFF,TGCAGTGCTAGAGATAGACAGGGTGGGACTGAAGCTTTCTTT
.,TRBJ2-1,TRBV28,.,CASSFTGYNVQFF,TGTGCCAGCAGTTTCACAGGATACAATGTGCAGTTCTTC
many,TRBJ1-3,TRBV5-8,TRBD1,CASSLAGQPGNTIYF,TGTGCCAGCAGCCTCGCGGGACAGCCTGGAAACACCATATATTTT
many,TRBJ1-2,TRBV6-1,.,CASSDHGDYGYTF,TGTGCCAGCAGTGATCACGGAGACTATGGCTACACCTTC
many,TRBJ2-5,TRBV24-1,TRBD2,CASSGGYQETQYF,TGTGCCTCGAGCGGGGGGTACCAAGAGACCCAGTACTTC
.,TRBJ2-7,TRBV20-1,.,CSARDYASSYEQYF,TGCAGTGCTAGAGATTACGCAAGCTCCTACGAGCAGTACTTC
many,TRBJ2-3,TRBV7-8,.,CASSLPVRVNPDTQYF,TGTGCCAGCAGCCTCCCGGTGAGGGTGAACCCAGATACGCAGTATTTT
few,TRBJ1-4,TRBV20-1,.,CSARDRAEKLFF,TGCAGTGCTAGAGACAGGGCTGAAAAACTGTTTTTT